This T cell receptor (beta chain) was captured by sequencing in a study of cytomegalovirus exposure and HLA in healthy donors. Primers for the PCR totalled 60 Vbeta and 13 Jbeta. Sequenced by immunoSEQ multiplex PCR; TCRdb stores in-frame clones only, minus some. The repertoire holds 200,000 or so clones, approximately 78% seen once, with approximately 3.8% in the top ten. This CDR3 spans 13 amino acids. V was shortened by 7 bases and J by 8 bases, with 17 bases between the two germline ends. The germline CDR1 and CDR2 sequences are SNHLY and FYNNEI. This TCR came from a male donor in good health and CMV-seronegative. The sequencing sample was made of PBMCs. J is TRBJ1-2 and V is TRBV2; D is ambiguous. CDR3 sequence: CASMIMRSSGYTF. CDR3 DNA: TGTGCCAGCATGATCATGAGGTCTTCAGGCTACACCTTC.